This T cell receptor (beta chain) appears in the sequencing data of a study of cytomegalovirus exposure and HLA in healthy donors. General observations from the study: Reports described diagnosis of cytomegalovirus status by the classifier as highly specific and sensitive. The likely origin of a cluster of highly shared sequence variants was a sequencing artifact. In a later analysis, an Asian-associated ancestry cluster reportedly showed fewer N-insertions than the roughly 700-donor mean.

Both 60 Vbeta primers and 13 Jbeta primers went into the PCR. The protocol was immunoSEQ multiplex PCR, while the TCRdb copy is restricted to in-frame clones and leaves out a portion. The sample records 70,000 to 90,000 clones, about 69% being singletons. Germline V gene sequence: CDR1 LGHNA, CDR2 YNFKEQ. Trimming removed 5 bases from V and 11 bases from J; junction bases left unmatched: 10. CDR3 length: 15 amino acids. In the case of this clone: Its antigen is unidentified.

This chain joins TRBV4-2 and TRBJ1-5, with 12 bases matching TRBD1. The receptor's source is a man aged 55 to 70 in good health and CMV-seronegative. Sequenced material: PBMCs. The CDR3 nucleotides are TGTGCCAGCAGCTCTAGCCGGGACAGGGGGCCGGCCCAGCATTTT. It yields the protein CASSSSRDRGPAQHF.